The rows below give T cell receptor beta chains drawn from one sample of a study of OX40 agonist ivuxolimab in advanced cancers. Here immunoSEQ multiplex PCR was the method, and the copy in TCRdb shows in-frame clones only, minus some. The table records approximately 60,000 clones, about 83% of them present only once. This specimen consisted of CD4+ or CD8+ T cells sorted from blood, obtained in a trial of the OX40 agonist ivuxolimab. These receptors originate from an adult with an advanced solid tumor such as melanoma, head and neck, liver or kidney cancer. Each CDR3 is given without its conserved first and last residue. A D gene is named only where the DNA matches it firmly.

CDR3aa	d_gene	len	v_gene
ASSRGGSPGELF	NA	12	TRBV28
ASSAAAGLGTQY	NA	12	TRBV11-1
ASSLEGRGYT	NA	10	TRBV5-5
ATIGITDEQF	NA	10	TRBV6-5
ASSVQGGLGEQF	NA	12	TRBV9
ASSLSGRISGAF	NA	12	TRBV7-9
ASSDRGRPNSPLH	NA	13	TRBV10-2
ASSLGRGNTEAF	NA	12	TRBV5-1
ACQQGVPTGELF	TRBD1	12	TRBV30
ASSLDQNSPLH	NA	11	TRBV11-3